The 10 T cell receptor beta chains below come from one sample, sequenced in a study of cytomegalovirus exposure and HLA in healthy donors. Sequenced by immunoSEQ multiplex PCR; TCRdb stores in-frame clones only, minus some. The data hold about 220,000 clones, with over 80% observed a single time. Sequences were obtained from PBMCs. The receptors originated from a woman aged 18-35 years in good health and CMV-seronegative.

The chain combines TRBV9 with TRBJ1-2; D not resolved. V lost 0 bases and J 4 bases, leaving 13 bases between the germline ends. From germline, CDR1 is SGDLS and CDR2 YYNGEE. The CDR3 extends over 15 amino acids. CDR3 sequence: CASSVVGGSIYGYTF. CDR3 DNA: TGTGCCAGCAGCGTAGTTGGAGGGAGCATCTATGGCTACACCTTC. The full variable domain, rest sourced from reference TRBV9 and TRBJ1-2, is DSGVTQTPKHLITATGQRVTLRCSPRSGDLSVYWYQQSLDQGLQFLIQYYNGEERAKGNILERFSAQQFPDLHSELNLSSLELGDSALYFCASSVVGGSIYGYTFGSGTRLTVV.

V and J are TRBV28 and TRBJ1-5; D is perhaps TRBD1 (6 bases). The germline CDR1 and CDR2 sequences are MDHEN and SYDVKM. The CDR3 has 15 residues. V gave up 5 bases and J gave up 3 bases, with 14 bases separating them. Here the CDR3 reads CASSPLDSPNQPQHF. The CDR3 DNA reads TGTGCCAGCAGTCCCCTGGACAGCCCCAATCAGCCCCAGCATTTT.

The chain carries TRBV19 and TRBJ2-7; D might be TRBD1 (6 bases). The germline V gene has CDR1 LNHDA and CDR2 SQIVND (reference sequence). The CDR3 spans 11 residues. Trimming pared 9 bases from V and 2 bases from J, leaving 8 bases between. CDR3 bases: TGTGCCAGCAGACAGGCCTACGAGCAGTACTTC. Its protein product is CASRQAYEQYF.

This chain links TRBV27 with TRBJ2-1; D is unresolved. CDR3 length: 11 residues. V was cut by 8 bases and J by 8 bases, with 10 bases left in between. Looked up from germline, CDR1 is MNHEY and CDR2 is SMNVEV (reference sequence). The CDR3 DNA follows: TGTGCCAGCGGGCTCGATTATGAGCAGTTCTTC. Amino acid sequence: CASGLDYEQFF.

In DNA form, the CDR3 reads TGTGCCAGCACCTCCCCACGGGGCGAGCAGTACTTC. Its protein is CASTSPRGEQYF. The chain joins TRBV7-8 to TRBJ2-7; perhaps TRBD2 as D (5 bases). Germline lookup yields CDR1 SGHVS and CDR2 FQNEAQ. V gave up 7 bases and J gave up 6 bases, with 13 bases separating them. CDR3 length: 12 amino acids.

The CDR3 DNA reads as TGTGCCAGCAGTTCCCTACTAGCGGGAGGGCCCTACGAGCAGTACTTC. Translated: CASSSLLAGGPYEQYF. The chain recombines TRBV27 with TRBJ2-7; the match to TRBD2 covers 13 bases. This CDR3 is 16 amino acids long. Germline-derived CDR1 and CDR2 are MNHEY and SMNVEV (reference sequence). The ends lost 4 bases at V and 2 bases at J; junction bases unmatched: 5.

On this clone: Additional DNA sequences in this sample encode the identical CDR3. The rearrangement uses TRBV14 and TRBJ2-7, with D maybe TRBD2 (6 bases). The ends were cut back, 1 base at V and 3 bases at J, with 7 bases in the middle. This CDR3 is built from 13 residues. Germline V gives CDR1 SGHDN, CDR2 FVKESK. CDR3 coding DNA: TGTGCCAGCAGCCAAGTGCGGGGCTACGAGCAGTACTTC. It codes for CASSQVRGYEQYF.

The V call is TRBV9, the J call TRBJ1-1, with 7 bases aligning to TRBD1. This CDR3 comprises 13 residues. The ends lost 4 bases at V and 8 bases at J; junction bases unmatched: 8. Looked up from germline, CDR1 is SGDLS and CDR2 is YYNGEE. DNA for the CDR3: TGTGCCAGCAGCCCAGGGGGGTGGGGAGAAGCTTTCTTT. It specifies CASSPGGWGEAFF. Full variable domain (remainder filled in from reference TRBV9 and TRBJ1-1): DSGVTQTPKHLITATGQRVTLRCSPRSGDLSVYWYQQSLDQGLQFLIQYYNGEERAKGNILERFSAQQFPDLHSELNLSSLELGDSALYFCASSPGGWGEAFFGQGTRLTVV.

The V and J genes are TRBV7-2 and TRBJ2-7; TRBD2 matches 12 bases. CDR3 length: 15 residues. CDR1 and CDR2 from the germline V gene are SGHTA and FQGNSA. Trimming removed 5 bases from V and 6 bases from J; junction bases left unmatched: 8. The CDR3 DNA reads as TGTGCCAGCAGCCCGCAGGGACTAGCGGGTGGCGAGCAGTACTTC. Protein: CASSPQGLAGGEQYF.

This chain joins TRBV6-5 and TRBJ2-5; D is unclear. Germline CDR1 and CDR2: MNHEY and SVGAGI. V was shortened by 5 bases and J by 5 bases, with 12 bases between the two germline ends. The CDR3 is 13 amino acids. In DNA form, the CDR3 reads TGTGCCAGCAGTACGACTCCGGCCGAGACCCAGTACTTC. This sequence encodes CASSTTPAETQYF.